This TCR beta chain originates from a study of blood T cell repertoires in COVID-19. Method: immunoSEQ multiplex PCR; TCRdb's copy keeps in-frame clones and lacks some. Of about 23,000 clones listed, about nine tenths are singletons. The TCR was taken from a human donor in a cohort sampled during active COVID-19. Sequenced sample: peripheral blood.

This CDR3 reads CAISESGAGEQYF. In DNA, the CDR3 is TGTGCCATCAGTGAATCCGGAGCCGGAGAGCAGTACTTC. The V and J genes are TRBV10-3 and TRBJ2-7, with D hard to call. This CDR3 contains 13 residues. Trimming left V 3 bases short and J 7 bases short, with 13 bases between. Germline CDR1 and CDR2: ENHRY and SYGVKD.